This record covers a single T cell receptor beta chain. Its matching antigen is unknown. The PCR had 60 Vbeta and 13 Jbeta primers. Only in-frame clones appear in the TCRdb table, and some are missing; sequencing was by immunoSEQ multiplex PCR. Its table lists about 130,000 clones. It was healthy bone marrow donors who served as donors. The data belong to a study of cytomegalovirus exposure and HLA in healthy donors. Overall study findings and caveats: Data from an earlier analysis indicated that most TCR beta V segments were productive either about 87% or about 30% of the time.

The source is a woman between 40 and 55 years old in good health and CMV-seronegative. Sequenced material: PBMCs.

CDR3 DNA sequence: TGTGCCAGCTCACAAGAGGGGACTAATGGCTACACCTTC. Translated, it gives CASSQEGTNGYTF. This chain connects TRBV18 to TRBJ1-2; TRBD1 is a possible D gene (5 bases). This CDR3 spans 13 amino acids. V lost 4 bases, J lost 6 bases, and 12 bases lay in between. Germline CDR1 KGHSH, CDR2 LQKENI.